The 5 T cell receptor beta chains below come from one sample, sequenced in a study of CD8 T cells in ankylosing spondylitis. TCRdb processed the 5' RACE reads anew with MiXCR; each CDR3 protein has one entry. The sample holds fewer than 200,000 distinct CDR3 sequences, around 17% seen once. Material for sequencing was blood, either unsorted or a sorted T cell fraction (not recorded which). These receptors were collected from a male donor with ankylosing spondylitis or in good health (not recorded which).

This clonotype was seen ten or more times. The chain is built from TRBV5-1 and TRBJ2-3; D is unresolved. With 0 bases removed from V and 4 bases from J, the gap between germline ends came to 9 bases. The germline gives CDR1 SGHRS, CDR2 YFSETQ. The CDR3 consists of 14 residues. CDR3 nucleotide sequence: TGCGCCAGCAGCTTGGAATACGGCGCAGATACGCAGTATTTT. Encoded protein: CASSLEYGADTQYF.

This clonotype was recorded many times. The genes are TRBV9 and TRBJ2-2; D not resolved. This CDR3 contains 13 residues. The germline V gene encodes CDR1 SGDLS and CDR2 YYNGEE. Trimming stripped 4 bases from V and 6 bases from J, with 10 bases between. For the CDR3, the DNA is TGTGCCAGCAGCCCCTTATTGGCCGGGGAGCTGTTTTTT. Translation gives CASSPLLAGELFF.

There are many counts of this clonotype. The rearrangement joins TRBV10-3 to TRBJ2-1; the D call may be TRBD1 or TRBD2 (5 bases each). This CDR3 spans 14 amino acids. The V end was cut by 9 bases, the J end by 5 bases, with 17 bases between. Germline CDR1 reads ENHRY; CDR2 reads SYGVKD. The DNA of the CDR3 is TGTGCCATGGCATCGGGACGGGACGACAATGAGCAGTTCTTC. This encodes CAMASGRDDNEQFF.

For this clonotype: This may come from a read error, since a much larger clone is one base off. CDR3 DNA: TGCAGTGCTAGAAGACAGAGGGAAGAGACCCAGTACTTC. Residues: CSARRQREETQYF. The rearrangement joins TRBV20-1 to TRBJ2-5; D may match TRBD1 or TRBD2 (5 bases each). The V end was cut by 2 bases, the J end by 3 bases, with 10 bases between. The germline CDR1 and CDR2 sequences are DFQATT and SNEGSKA (reference sequence). The CDR3 consists of 13 residues.

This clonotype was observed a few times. The CDR3 DNA follows: TGCGCCAGCAGCTTGGAGTGGACAGGGCAGGGCACCGGGGAGCTGTTTTTT. It yields the protein CASSLEWTGQGTGELFF. The gene calls are TRBV5-1 and TRBJ2-2, with 8 positions matching TRBD1. This CDR3 spans 17 amino acids. Germline V gene sequence: CDR1 SGHRS, CDR2 YFSETQ. The ends lost 0 bases at V and 4 bases at J; junction bases unmatched: 8.